This T cell receptor beta chain was identified during a study of regulatory T cells in long-lasting Graves disease. This clonotype has just one count. Its target is not known. With a far larger clone one base away, a read error is the likely cause. Overall study findings and caveats: TRBV28 was favored in persistent disease, as were TRBJ1-2 and TRBJ2-5. For persistent Graves' patients, TCR diversity was lower than for newly diagnosed ones. More public clonotypes were shared by persistent patients (2,741) than by new patients (around 990).

CDR1 SGHRS and CDR2 YFSETQ come from the germline V gene. The CDR3 is 15 residues long. Time point specified: newly diagnosed GD, antithyroid drugs for less than 3 months. Preparation of the TCR library used RNA extracted from PBMCs. Through Arm-PCR of CDR3 regions and iRepertoire HTBI primers, TCR beta libraries were built. As processed by the authors: Looking across samples, the authors found some 67 TRBV and some 13 TRBJ segments. From the multiplex PCR reads, TCRdb called clonotypes with MiXCR, one entry per CDR3 protein. TCRdb, not the original authors, processed these V and J calls. The profile shows about 400,000 distinct CDR3 sequences, around 16% of them singletons.

Material: peripheral blood mononuclear cells (PBMCs), obtained at new diagnosis, from a patient treated with antithyroid drugs. The genes are TRBV5-1 and TRBJ2-3; 7 nucleotides align to TRBD2. The end of the DNA aligns better with TRBJ2-7, so the J call may be wrong. The receptor was isolated from a female donor with Graves disease. DNA of the CDR3: TGCGCCAGCAGCTTGGGGGAGGGCGTATACAATGAGCAGTACTTC. Translation: CASSLGEGVYNEQYF.